The entry that follows covers one T cell receptor (beta chain) sequence. Followed over time, Seattle patients had been enrolled while infection was active. This record comes from a study of blood T cell repertoires in COVID-19. Original methodology: Estimated nucleated cell counts came from reference gene primer amplification. Method: immunoSEQ multiplex PCR; TCRdb's copy keeps in-frame clones and lacks some. V, J and clone size derive from that table, while D and trimming were established from the DNA sequence. This sample has about 280,000 clones, with more than 70% found just once. The V end was cut by 5 bases, the J end by 2 bases, with 11 bases between. The CDR3 is 14 amino acids. The germline gives CDR1 MNHEY, CDR2 SVGEGT.

The chain employs TRBV6-2 or TRBV6-3 and TRBJ2-3; D may be TRBD2 (5 bases). The sequence was obtained from a woman in her twenties or thirties with COVID-19, enrolled during active disease. Sequencing used peripheral blood. CDR3: CASSTLVYTDTQYF. CDR3 coding DNA: TGTGCCAGCAGTACACTAGTATACACAGATACGCAGTATTTT.